The 27 T cell receptor beta chains below were found in one sample sequenced in a study of blood T cell repertoires in COVID-19. Assay: immunoSEQ multiplex PCR; the TCRdb copy retains only in-frame clones and omits some. The sample carries 250,000 to 300,000 clones, just over 85% recorded once. The sequenced sample consisted of peripheral blood. These receptor sequences come from a woman aged 30 to 39 with active or convalescent COVID-19.

The chain joins TRBV30 to TRBJ1-1; a possible D gene is TRBD1 (5 bases). Germline V gene data show CDR1 as GTSNPN and CDR2 as SVGIG (reference sequence). The CDR3 contains 17 residues. V gave up 0 bases and J gave up 5 bases, with 22 bases separating them. The CDR3 region is CAWSVGGSSDKATEAFF. In nucleotides, the CDR3 is TGTGCCTGGAGTGTTGGTGGGTCTTCGGACAAAGCGACTGAAGCTTTCTTT.

This clone was picked up a small number of times. This chain uses TRBV28 with TRBJ1-3; D gene ambiguous. V shed 2 bases and J shed 0 bases, with 11 bases lying between them. The CDR3 contains 16 residues. The V gene's germline CDR1 is MDHEN and CDR2 SYDVKM. The CDR3: CASSLLSRYSGNTIYF. In nucleotides, the CDR3 is TGTGCCAGCAGTTTACTCTCTAGGTACTCTGGAAACACCATATATTTT. The full variable domain, with the rest looked up from reference TRBV28 and TRBJ1-3, is DVKVTQSSRYLVKRTGEKVFLECVQDMDHENMFWYRQDPGLGLRLIYFSYDVKMKEKGDIPEGYSVSREKKERFSLILESASTNQTSMYLCASSLLSRYSGNTIYFGEGSWLTVV.

V and J are TRBV14 and TRBJ2-5; 8 bases align to TRBD2. Germline CDR1 reads SGHDN; CDR2 reads FVKESK. There are 15 residues in the CDR3. Germline trimming cut 4 bases from V and 1 base from J; bases unmatched to any gene: 5. The CDR3 nucleotides are TGTGCCAGCAGCCCGTTAAGCGGGGGCCAAGAGACCCAGTACTTC. Amino acids: CASSPLSGGQETQYF.

The rearrangement links TRBV6-5 to TRBJ2-1; possible D gene TRBD2, 6 bases. The germline gives CDR1 MNHEY, CDR2 SVGAGI. The CDR3 contains 14 residues. Trimming stripped 6 bases from V and 9 bases from J, with 18 bases between. For the CDR3, the DNA is TGTGCCAGCAGCCCAATGCTGGGGGGTTTTGAGCAGTTCTTC. Translating gives CASSPMLGGFEQFF.

The chain combines TRBV19 with TRBJ1-1; 8 bases are shared with TRBD1. V was pared by 5 bases and J by 2 bases, with 7 bases of the junction left unmatched. CDR1 is LNHDA and CDR2 is SQIVND in the germline V gene (reference sequence). This CDR3 is built from 15 residues. The chain's CDR3 is CASSFGGQGNTEAFF. The CDR3 nucleotides read TGTGCCAGTAGTTTCGGAGGACAGGGAAACACTGAAGCTTTCTTT.

The chain carries TRBV9 and TRBJ2-3, with 10 bases identical to TRBD1. CDR1 and CDR2 from the germline V gene are SGDLS and YYNGEE. The CDR3 contains 15 residues. The J segment lost 4 bases and the V segment lost 4 bases, leaving 6 bases of the junction unmatched. The CDR3 DNA reads TGTGCCAGCAGCATAAGCGGACAGGGGGCAGATACGCAGTATTTT. This translates into CASSISGQGADTQYF.

The chain recombines TRBV6-6 with TRBJ2-1; 15 bases are shared with TRBD2. The V segment lost 5 bases and the J segment 9 bases; nucleotides outside the gene matches: 5. The CDR3 is 15 amino acids. CDR1 is MNHNY and CDR2 is SVGAGI in the germline V gene (reference sequence). The DNA for the CDR3 is TGTGCCAGCAGTGGACTAGCGGGGGGGCCGGGTGAGCAGTTCTTC. It is translated as CASSGLAGGPGEQFF.

The chain uses TRBV19 and TRBJ1-2; D gene ambiguous. This CDR3 comprises 11 residues. Germline V gene lookup returns CDR1 LNHDA and CDR2 SQIVND (reference sequence). V shed 7 bases and J shed 5 bases, with 8 bases lying between them. For the CDR3, the DNA is TGTGCCAGTAACAGCTATTATGGCTACACCTTC. It encodes CASNSYYGYTF.

The rearrangement joins TRBV3-1 (or the pseudogene TRBV3-2) to TRBJ1-2, with TRBD1 identical over 7 bases. Germline V lookup: CDR1 LGHDT, CDR2 YNNKEL (reference sequence). The CDR3 loop spans 14 amino acids. V dropped 1 base and J dropped 2; count of bases not matched to a gene: 1. CDR3 coding DNA: TGTGCCAGCAGCCAAGGACAGGGAAACTATGGCTACACCTTC. It encodes CASSQGQGNYGYTF.

This rearrangement joins TRBV23-1 to TRBJ2-7, with a weak D call TRBD1 (5 bases). TRBV23-1 is designated an ORF whose function remains uncertain. The CDR3 loop spans 14 amino acids. V lost 6 bases to trimming and J lost 2 bases, with 14 bases between them. The CDR3 loop is CASRVRQGTYEQYF. The CDR3 coding sequence is TGCGCCAGCAGAGTACGGCAGGGAACCTACGAGCAGTACTTC.

This clone has just one count. The chain uses TRBV7-2 and TRBJ1-1; 8 bases map to TRBD1. Germline trimming cut 4 bases from V and 5 bases from J; bases unmatched to any gene: 9. The CDR3 extends over 15 amino acids. Germline V gene data show CDR1 as SGHTA and CDR2 as FQGNSA. This CDR3 reads CASSSRTGTGTEAFF. CDR3 bases: TGTGCCAGCAGCTCCAGGACAGGGACGGGGACTGAAGCTTTCTTT.

The rearrangement links TRBV9 to TRBJ1-1; D is ambiguous. The V end lost 0 bases, the J end lost 1 base, and 10 bases lay between the germline ends. The CDR3 totals 15 residues. CDR1 and CDR2 from the germline V gene are SGDLS and YYNGEE. CDR3 bases: TGTGCCAGCAGCGTAGTCGGGAAAAAGAACACTGAAGCTTTCTTT. This gives the protein CASSVVGKKNTEAFF.

The chain uses TRBV3-1 (or the pseudogene TRBV3-2) and TRBJ2-7, with TRBD2 identical over 9 bases. This CDR3 has 17 amino acids. V trimming: 0 bases; J trimming: 7 bases; junction bases outside the gene matches: 13. CDR1 and CDR2 (germline): LGHDT, YNNKEL (reference sequence). Here the CDR3 reads CASSQDMSGGWEWEQYF. CDR3 DNA: TGTGCCAGCAGCCAAGATATGAGCGGGGGGTGGGAGTGGGAGCAGTACTTC.

The CDR3 loop is CASSPGTVHSGANVLTF. CDR3 in DNA: TGTGCCAGCTCACCTGGGACAGTTCACTCTGGGGCCAACGTCCTGACTTTC. The rearrangement uses TRBV18 and TRBJ2-6; 7 bases line up with TRBD1. Germline assignment: CDR1 KGHSH and CDR2 LQKENI. The CDR3 is 17 amino acids. V lost 3 bases and J lost 0; bases outside the gene matches: 5.

CDR3 sequence reads: CAWSAPGQVTTEAFF. The CDR3 nucleotides read TGTGCCTGGAGTGCTCCGGGACAGGTGACCACTGAAGCTTTCTTT. The rearrangement uses TRBV30 and TRBJ1-1; the match to TRBD1 covers 8 bases. Looked up from germline, CDR1 is GTSNPN and CDR2 is SVGIG (reference sequence). Losses at the gene ends were 1 base for V and 4 bases for J; bases not matched to a gene: 8. There are 15 residues in the CDR3.

The chain employs TRBV4-3 and TRBJ1-1, with D perhaps matching TRBD1 (5 bases). V lost 2 bases and J lost 1, with 8 bases in between. This CDR3 comprises 14 residues. CDR1 is LGHNA, CDR2 YSLEER, per germline. CDR3 sequence: CASSQSRENTEAFF. The CDR3 nucleotides are TGCGCCAGCAGCCAAAGCAGGGAGAACACTGAAGCTTTCTTT.

CDR3 in amino acids: CASGGEGLRNQPQHF. The CDR3 nucleotides are TGTGCCAGCGGGGGGGAGGGATTGAGGAATCAGCCCCAGCATTTT. The chain carries TRBV2 and TRBJ1-5, with D maybe TRBD1 (5 bases). Germline V gene data show CDR1 as SNHLY and CDR2 as FYNNEI. V was cut by 8 bases and J by 4 bases, with 18 bases left in between. There are 15 residues in the CDR3. Full variable domain (rest looked up from reference TRBV2 and TRBJ1-5): EPEVTQTPSHQVTQMGQEVILRCVPISNHLYFYWYRQILGQKVEFLVSFYNNEISEKSEIFDDQFSVERPDGSNFTLKIRSTKLEDSAMYFCASGGEGLRNQPQHFGDGTRLSIL.

V usage is TRBV6-5 and J usage is TRBJ1-2, with 8 bases that match TRBD1. V lost 8 bases to trimming and J lost 2 bases; unmatched junction nucleotides: 7. The CDR3 totals 14 residues. The germline V gene has CDR1 MNHEY and CDR2 SVGAGI. The DNA of the CDR3 is TGTGCCAGCTCCGCAGGGGGCGCGAACTATGGCTACACCTTC. It encodes CASSAGGANYGYTF.

This chain joins TRBV10-3 and TRBJ1-1; D is unresolved. With 5 bases removed from V and 8 bases from J, the gap between germline ends came to 12 bases. This CDR3 has 12 amino acids. Germline CDR1 and CDR2: ENHRY and SYGVKD. The CDR3 DNA reads TGTGCCATCAGTTCCGAGGGCGGAGAAGCTTTCTTT. Amino acids: CAISSEGGEAFF.

J is TRBJ2-7 and V is TRBV5-5; TRBD2 agrees at 7 bases. V shed 4 bases and J 6 bases; nucleotides not matched to a gene: 10. Germline V gene sequence: CDR1 SGHKS, CDR2 YYEKEE (reference sequence). The CDR3 is made up of 14 amino acids. CDR3 sequence reads: CASSRISGEGEQYF. In DNA form, the CDR3 reads TGTGCCAGCAGCCGAATTTCGGGGGAGGGCGAGCAGTACTTC.

In its sample, this clone was seen once. The genes are TRBV30 and TRBJ2-3; D unresolved. Trimming left V 2 bases short and J 1 base short, with 4 bases between. Per germline, CDR1 GTSNPN and CDR2 SVGIG (reference sequence). The CDR3 has 12 amino acids. Here the CDR3 reads CAWSRGTDTQYF. The CDR3 DNA is TGTGCCTGGAGTCGGGGCACAGATACGCAGTATTTT.

This sequence joins TRBV29-1 and TRBJ2-7; possible D gene TRBD1, 6 bases. Germline V gene data show CDR1 as SQVTM and CDR2 as ANQGSEA. The CDR3 runs to 13 residues. The CDR3 DNA reads as TGCAGTGCCGGGACAAAGTACTCCTACGAGCAGTACTTC. Translating it yields CSAGTKYSYEQYF.

Here the CDR3 reads CASSVGSQGTGGHSPLHF. CDR3 nucleotides: TGTGCCAGCAGCGTAGGAAGCCAGGGGACAGGGGGCCATTCACCCCTCCACTTT. The chain combines TRBV9 with TRBJ1-6; 12 bases align to TRBD1. This CDR3 has 18 amino acids. Losses at the gene ends were 0 bases for V and 8 bases for J; bases not matched to a gene: 9. The V gene's germline CDR1 is SGDLS and CDR2 YYNGEE.

This clone was detected many times. In the same sample, other DNA sequences code for this CDR3. The chain joins TRBV7-9 to TRBJ2-3; tentatively, D is TRBD1 (5 bases). CDR3 length equals 14 residues. Trimming removed 1 base at V and 0 bases at J, with 5 bases between. Germline V gene lookup returns CDR1 SEHNR and CDR2 FQNEAQ (reference sequence). The DNA of the CDR3 is TGTGCCAGCAGCTTAGAGGGGAGCACAGATACGCAGTATTTT. Translating gives CASSLEGSTDTQYF.

The chain links TRBV4-3 to TRBJ1-3; tentatively, D is TRBD1 (6 bases). CDR3 length: 17 amino acids. Germline V CDR1 and CDR2: LGHNA, YSLEER. The V gene lost 0 bases and the J gene lost 2 bases, with 14 bases spanning the gap. The CDR3 nucleotides are TGCGCCAGCAGCCAAGATAGTAGGGGGAATGCTGGAAACACCATATATTTT. Protein: CASSQDSRGNAGNTIYF.

The gene calls are TRBV30 and TRBJ2-3, with 7 bases that match TRBD2. Germline trimming cut 0 bases from V and 2 bases from J; bases unmatched to any gene: 2. Germline CDR1 is GTSNPN and CDR2 is SVGIG (reference sequence). The length of the CDR3 is 14 residues. The CDR3 sequence: CAWSVGGITDTQYF. DNA of the CDR3: TGTGCCTGGAGTGTGGGGGGGATCACAGATACGCAGTATTTT.

The chain carries TRBV7-9 and TRBJ2-1; 11 nucleotides align to TRBD1. Germline assignment: CDR1 SEHNR and CDR2 FQNEAQ (reference sequence). J gave up 11 bases and V 5 bases, and 8 bases lay outside the gene matches. CDR3 size: 14 residues. DNA of the CDR3: TGTGCCAGCAGCGACCCCGGACAGGGGGCGAAGCAGTTCTTC. Encoded protein: CASSDPGQGAKQFF.